Listed here are 2 T cell receptor beta chains from one sample, sequenced in a study of tumor-infiltrating lymphocytes in primary liver carcinoma. Starting material of about 480 ng total RNA yielded TCR beta cDNA via a constant-region primer. Employing slightly modified ARM-PCR, three nested multiplex PCR rounds were run, and these gave rise to the TCR beta libraries. Researchers ran the first two PCR rounds for 10 cycles each with TRBV1-TRBV30 forward primers and a C-beta reverse primer. TCRdb passed the multiplex PCR reads through MiXCR, listing each CDR3 protein once. Of 310,000 or so distinct CDR3 sequences listed, approximately 58% are singletons. Germline DNA was also extracted, with blood RNA taken from unsorted whole blood. Specimen: peripheral blood. These receptors all stem from a woman aged 25-40 years with primary liver carcinoma and hepatitis B virus infection.

This clonotype was seen a few times. The chain recombines TRBV28 with TRBJ2-5; 13 bases are a match to TRBD2. The ends lost 3 bases at V and 5 bases at J; junction bases unmatched: 15. Germline CDR1 MDHEN, CDR2 SYDVKM. CDR3 length: 19 amino acids. The DNA of the CDR3 is TGTGCCAGCAGTTTCCCCACCCTGACTAGCGGGAGGATTTTGGAGACCCAGTACTTC. Translation: CASSFPTLTSGRILETQYF.

In regard to this clonotype: The junction differs from germline at one of its ends, possibly a read error. This sequence joins TRBV12-3 or TRBV12-4 and TRBJ2-7; TRBD1 matches at 7 bases. The CDR3 has 14 amino acids. CDR3 residues: CTSSSDRDLRGQYF. Here the CDR3 DNA reads TGTACCAGCAGCTCCGACAGGGATCTACGAGGGCAGTACTTC.